Following are 12 T cell receptor beta chains from one sample sequenced in a study of T-cell reconstitution after alpha-beta-depleted transplantation in children. Molecular barcoding with unique molecular identifiers was used for the TCRbeta library. Each CDR3 protein gets one entry after TCRdb re-called the PCR reads with MiXCR. The sample lists about 150,000 distinct CDR3 sequences; 8.8% were seen once. The sample consisted of PBMCs, mostly from graft donor cells, taken 180 days after TCRalphabeta/CD19-depleted stem cell transplant. Every receptor here comes from a female patient aged 2-9 years who had a stem cell transplant for congenital amegakaryocytic thrombocytopenia, so the T cells may come from the graft donor.

This clonotype was recorded at least ten times. J is TRBJ2-1 and V is TRBV5-1, with D possibly being TRBD2 (6 bases). Germline loops: CDR1 SGHRS, CDR2 YFSETQ. CDR3 length equals 16 residues. Trimming pared 0 bases from V and 8 bases from J, leaving 18 bases between. The CDR3 sequence: CASSLVVDRGRDEQFF. Here the CDR3 DNA reads TGCGCCAGCAGCTTGGTAGTTGATCGGGGGAGAGATGAGCAGTTCTTC.

This clonotype was observed at least ten times. The V gene is TRBV5-5, the J gene TRBJ2-7, with TRBD1 identical over 8 bases. The CDR3 is 14 amino acids. The junction had 6 bases not matched to a gene; V was cut back by 4 bases and J by 3 bases. Germline CDR1 and CDR2: SGHKS and YYEKEE (reference sequence). DNA for the CDR3: TGTGCCAGCAGCCCACCGGGACAGGTCTACGAGCAGTACTTC. It translates to CASSPPGQVYEQYF.

This clonotype was seen repeatedly, ten times or more. The chain is built from TRBV28 and TRBJ1-1; D is ambiguous. There are 16 residues in the CDR3. Germline loops: CDR1 MDHEN, CDR2 SYDVKM. V was clipped by 0 bases and J by 5 bases, with 16 bases between them. The CDR3 is CASSLWSLRGWTEAFF. The CDR3 DNA sequence: TGTGCCAGCAGTTTATGGAGCCTCCGTGGTTGGACTGAAGCTTTCTTT.

This clonotype was detected a few times. The rearrangement links TRBV27 to TRBJ2-7; 11 bases map to TRBD1. V lost 7 bases, J lost 2 bases, and 19 bases stayed unmatched. The germline V gene has CDR1 MNHEY and CDR2 SMNVEV (reference sequence). The CDR3 sequence is 19 residues long. CDR3 region: CASTDPRTGGPPGTYEQYF. The CDR3 DNA sequence: TGTGCCAGCACCGACCCTAGGACAGGGGGCCCTCCTGGGACCTACGAGCAGTACTTC.

This clonotype has ten or more counts. The rearrangement uses TRBV12-3 or TRBV12-4 and TRBJ2-4; a weak D match, TRBD1 (6 bases). The CDR3 is made up of 17 amino acids. Trimming removed 5 bases from V and 0 bases from J, with 17 bases in between. The CDR3 bases are TGTGCCAGCAGTCCCATTTCAGGGGTACTAGCCAAAAACATTCAGTACTTC. Amino acid sequence: CASSPISGVLAKNIQYF.

This clonotype was counted many times. This chain connects TRBV20-1 to TRBJ1-1, with a weak D call TRBD1 (5 bases). Germline loops: CDR1 DFQATT, CDR2 SNEGSKA (reference sequence). Trimming took 6 bases from V and 4 from J, leaving 18 bases between them. The CDR3 loop spans 14 amino acids. The DNA of the CDR3 is TGCAGTGCAAACCGGGACCCAGAAAGCACTGAAGCTTTCTTT. This gives the protein CSANRDPESTEAFF.

This clonotype was observed many times. The gene calls are TRBV5-5 and TRBJ2-7, with D perhaps TRBD2 (6 bases). V lost 5 bases, J lost 5 bases, and 17 bases lay in between. Germline assignment: CDR1 SGHKS and CDR2 YYEKEE (reference sequence). This CDR3 region has 14 residues. This CDR3 reads CASSPPGGVDEQYF. The DNA of the CDR3 is TGTGCCAGCAGTCCCCCAGGCGGGGTCGACGAGCAGTACTTC.

J is TRBJ1-4 and V is TRBV30; D not certain. The CDR3 extends over 13 amino acids. CDR1 and CDR2 from the germline V gene are GTSNPN and SVGIG (reference sequence). V was trimmed by 2 bases and J by 2 bases, leaving 6 bases between them. The CDR3 bases are TGTGCCTGGAGTAGATCTACTAATGAAAAACTGTTTTTT. Translating gives CAWSRSTNEKLFF.

The chain joins TRBV20-1 to TRBJ2-7; a possible D gene is TRBD2 (6 bases). Germline loops: CDR1 DFQATT, CDR2 SNEGSKA (reference sequence). Deletions cut 0 bases from V and 0 bases from J, with 12 bases between. CDR3 size: 15 residues. The CDR3 nucleotides read TGCAGTGCTAGAGATCGGGCGGGGTACTCCTACGAGCAGTACTTC. Translated: CSARDRAGYSYEQYF.

This clonotype was detected only a few times. The rearrangement uses TRBV5-1 and TRBJ2-1; a weak D match, TRBD1 (6 bases). Germline CDR1 and CDR2: SGHRS and YFSETQ. Trimming shortened V by 5 bases and J by 0 bases, and 12 bases separated the two germline ends. The CDR3 is 15 residues long. CDR3: CASSFDRSSYNEQFF. DNA of the CDR3: TGCGCCAGCAGTTTCGACAGGAGCTCCTACAATGAGCAGTTCTTC.

At least ten counts were recorded for this clonotype. The chain joins TRBV6-5 to TRBJ2-3; TRBD1 is a possible D gene (5 bases). V dropped 4 bases and J dropped 0 bases, with 20 bases sitting between them. Germline V gene sequence: CDR1 MNHEY, CDR2 SVGAGI. The CDR3 length is 18 residues. The DNA for the CDR3 is TGTGCCAGCAGTTCAATCGGACACTATGGAGCTAGCACAGATACGCAGTATTTT. Encoded protein: CASSSIGHYGASTDTQYF.

The table lists this clonotype with a few counts. This chain connects TRBV5-1 to TRBJ2-7, with D possibly being TRBD2 (5 bases). Germline assignment: CDR1 SGHRS and CDR2 YFSETQ. This CDR3 region has 14 residues. Trimming removed 4 bases from V and 2 bases from J, with 13 bases in between. The CDR3 region has the DNA TGCGCCAGCAGCCGGGCCGCCGGGGCCTACGAGCAGTACTTC. Translating it yields CASSRAAGAYEQYF. The full variable domain, its missing parts supplied by reference TRBV5-1 and TRBJ2-7, is KAGVTQTPRYLIKTRGQQVTLSCSPISGHRSVSWYQQTPGQGLQFLFEYFSETQRNKGNFPGRFSGRQFSNSRSEMNVSTLELGDSALYLCASSRAAGAYEQYFGPGTRLTVT.